A selection of T cell receptor beta chains follows, all from one sample in a study of OX40 agonist ivuxolimab in advanced cancers. The repertoire was sequenced with immunoSEQ multiplex PCR; TCRdb's copy has only in-frame clones and lacks some. The sample lists 75,000 to 85,000 clones, more than 75% occurring once. The specimen was CD4+ or CD8+ T cells sorted from blood, collected in a trial of the OX40 agonist ivuxolimab. All receptors derive from an adult with an advanced solid tumor such as melanoma, head and neck, liver or kidney cancer. CDR3s include the opening cysteine and the closing phenylalanine or tryptophan. The order of the fields is V gene, clone size, D gene, J gene, CDR3 DNA, CDR3 protein. D genes are given only for firm matches. The listing skips clone size in some rows; elsewhere it reads once, few, many or a size class.

TRBV4-2	NA	NA	TRBJ2-5	TGTGCCAGCAGCCAAGATCCGGGCCAAGAGACCCAGTACTTC	CASSQDPGQETQYF
TRBV11-2	NA	NA	TRBJ2-1	TGTGCCAGCAGCGCCCTCACAGGATACAATGAGCAGTTCTTC	CASSALTGYNEQFF
TRBV27	NA	TRBD1	TRBJ2-7	TGTGCCAGCAGTTTAAGGCCGCCGGGACAGGGACACTCCTACGAGCAGTACTTC	CASSLRPPGQGHSYEQYF
TRBV10-3	NA	NA	TRBJ2-2	TGTGCCATCAGCAGGGACCCAAACGCCGGGGAGCTGTTTTTT	CAISRDPNAGELFF
TRBV18	NA	NA	TRBJ2-1	TGTGCCAGCTCACCACTCTTTGGCAGCTCCTACAATGAGCAGTTCTTC	CASSPLFGSSYNEQFF
TRBV9	NA	NA	TRBJ2-1	TGTGCCAGCAGCGTTTTGGCTAGCGCGAGCTCCTACAATGAGCAGTTCTTC	CASSVLASASSYNEQFF
TRBV10-3	once	TRBD2	TRBJ2-6	TGTGCCATCAGTCGAATGACCCAACGACTAGCGGGAGGGCTGTCTGGGGCCAACGTCCTGACTTTC	CAISRMTQRLAGGLSGANVLTF
TRBV12-5	once	NA	TRBJ2-1	TGTGCTAGTGGGTGGGGCCTGGGCGATGAGCAGTTCTTC	CASGWGLGDEQFF
TRBV11-3	NA	NA	TRBJ1-1	TGTGCCAGCAGCTTAGAAAGGGGCACTGAAGCTTTCTTT	CASSLERGTEAFF
TRBV18	NA	NA	TRBJ1-3	TGTGCCAGCTCACCTCGTCTGACAGACGGAAACACCATATATTTT	CASSPRLTDGNTIYF
TRBV18	NA	TRBD1	TRBJ1-5	TGTGCCAGCTCACCACCCCAGGGGGCCGGGCAGCCCCAGCATTTT	CASSPPQGAGQPQHF
TRBV19	NA	TRBD1	TRBJ2-1	TGTGCCAGTAGTGAAAGGACAGGGGAAGTGCAGTTCTTC	CASSERTGEVQFF
TRBV13	NA	NA	TRBJ1-2	TGTGCCAGCAGCCTGTCGTGGTATCCAGTAAACTATGGCTACACCTTC	CASSLSWYPVNYGYTF
TRBV7-7	NA	NA	TRBJ2-2	TGTGCCAGCAGCTTATATCCTGGCACCGCGAACACCGGGGAGCTGTTTTTT	CASSLYPGTANTGELFF
TRBV10-2	NA	NA	TRBJ2-3	TGCGCCAGCAGTGAGCCGCGCGGGGTAGTGGGCACAGATACGCAGTATTTT	CASSEPRGVVGTDTQYF
TRBV19	NA	TRBD2	TRBJ2-1	TGTGCCAGTAGTAGGAACCCCGGGACTACGTACAATGAGCAGTTCTTC	CASSRNPGTTYNEQFF
TRBV2	NA	TRBD1	TRBJ2-7	TGTGCCAGCAGTCCCGGGGGACAGGGGGCCTACGAGCAGTACTTC	CASSPGGQGAYEQYF
TRBV28	NA	TRBD1	TRBJ2-1	TGTGCCAGCAGTTTTTCAGGGGGATTTGAGCAGTTCTTC	CASSFSGGFEQFF
TRBV28	NA	TRBD1	TRBJ1-4	TGTGCCAGCAGTTCGATAGGGGGTCTAACAGGGGGAATTAATGAAAAACTGTTTTTT	CASSSIGGLTGGINEKLFF
TRBV10-3	NA	TRBD1	TRBJ1-1	TGTGCCATCAGTGAGCAGGGGGCGGTCACTGAAGCTTTCTTT	CAISEQGAVTEAFF
TRBV18	NA	TRBD1	TRBJ2-7	TGTGCCAGCTCACGGGACAGGGTGGGCGAGCAGTACTTC	CASSRDRVGEQYF
TRBV29-1	NA	NA	TRBJ2-4	TGCAGCGTAGCGGGCGGAAACATTCAGTACTTC	CSVAGGNIQYF
TRBV7-9	NA	NA	TRBJ1-1	TGTGCCAGCAGCTTAGCAGGGGCCGATTATGCTGAAGCTTTCTTT	CASSLAGADYAEAFF
TRBV7-2	once	NA	TRBJ2-7	TGTGCCAGCAGCTTTCTGGGCGGGGACTCCTACGAGCAGTACTTC	CASSFLGGDSYEQYF
TRBV7-3	NA	NA	TRBJ2-3	TGTGCCAGCAGCCCCTCGAGTGTGGGTACGCAGTATTTT	CASSPSSVGTQYF
TRBV18	few	NA	TRBJ1-1	TGTGCCAGCTCACCCCAGAGACAGCTTTTGAACACTGAAGCTTTCTTT	CASSPQRQLLNTEAFF